These 20 T cell receptor beta chains came from one sample sequenced in a study of memory CD4+ T cells and cytomegalovirus serostatus. Single viable CD3+CD4+CD8-CD45RO+ cells were sorted as the memory CD4+ T cells. Assay used: immunoSEQ multiplex PCR; TCRdb lists only in-frame clones, some missing. The sample comprises roughly 45,000 clones, 78% of which are singletons, and 0.55% to 0.6% rests with the top ten. Sequencing was performed on memory CD4+ T cells from blood. The origin of the receptors is an adult in good health and CMV-seronegative.

The sample holds one count of this clone. The chain carries TRBV5-1 and TRBJ1-5; D uncertain. Germline CDR1 is SGHRS and CDR2 is YFSETQ. The CDR3 spans 15 residues. Trimming removed 0 bases at V and 0 bases at J, with 7 bases between. CDR3 DNA sequence: TGCGCCAGCAGCTTGGACAGTTATAGCAATCAGCCCCAGCATTTT. This sequence encodes CASSLDSYSNQPQHF.

The chain employs TRBV5-1 and TRBJ1-2; D gene uncertain. The CDR3 totals 17 residues. V shed 2 bases and J shed 0 bases, with 17 bases lying between them. Germline CDR1 and CDR2: SGHRS and YFSETQ. The CDR3 DNA is TGCGCCAGCAGCTTATTGGCAGGAAAGAGGGCTAACTATGGCTACACCTTC. Amino acid sequence: CASSLLAGKRANYGYTF.

The rearrangement uses TRBV2 and TRBJ2-2; 8 bases agree with TRBD1. This CDR3 is 14 amino acids long. CDR1 is SNHLY, CDR2 FYNNEI, per germline. After removal of 8 bases from V and 3 bases from J, the junction contained 5 bases not matched to a gene. The CDR3 sequence: CASQGARDTGELFF. The CDR3 DNA is TGTGCCAGCCAGGGGGCGAGGGACACCGGGGAGCTGTTTTTT.

This chain uses TRBV5-1 with TRBJ1-2, with unresolved D. Between the trimmed V and J ends, which lost 5 bases and 6 bases, there was a span of 17 bases. Germline CDR1 SGHRS, CDR2 YFSETQ. This CDR3 contains 14 residues. Here the CDR3 reads CASSFQTPQDGYTF. Written as DNA, the CDR3 is TGCGCCAGCAGTTTCCAAACTCCCCAGGATGGCTACACCTTC. Complete variable domain (other parts from reference TRBV5-1 and TRBJ1-2): KAGVTQTPRYLIKTRGQQVTLSCSPISGHRSVSWYQQTPGQGLQFLFEYFSETQRNKGNFPGRFSGRQFSNSRSEMNVSTLELGDSALYLCASSFQTPQDGYTFGSGTRLTVV.

The V gene is TRBV6-1, the J gene TRBJ1-2; tentatively, D is TRBD1 (6 bases). The CDR3 sequence is 13 residues long. V lost 2 bases, J lost 8 bases, and 12 bases lay in between. Germline loops: CDR1 MNHNS, CDR2 SASEGT. The chain's CDR3 is CASSEHRAVGYTF. Written as DNA, the CDR3 is TGTGCCAGCAGTGAACACAGGGCGGTGGGCTACACCTTC.

The gene calls are TRBV5-1 and TRBJ2-1; TRBD2 matches 11 bases. The germline V gene has CDR1 SGHRS and CDR2 YFSETQ. The CDR3 has 15 residues. V trimming: 2 bases; J trimming: 9 bases; junction bases outside the gene matches: 7. CDR3 sequence reads: CASSLTSGGKGEQFF. The CDR3 nucleotides read TGCGCCAGCAGCTTAACTAGCGGGGGAAAGGGTGAGCAGTTCTTC.

J is TRBJ1-6 and V is TRBV27; D possibly corresponds to TRBD1 (5 bases). The germline V gene has CDR1 MNHEY and CDR2 SMNVEV (reference sequence). CDR3 length: 14 amino acids. The V gene lost 5 bases and the J gene lost 9 bases, with 14 bases spanning the gap. The CDR3 bases are TGTGCCAGCAGTGTGATTACCGGGGGTTCACCCCTCCACTTT. Translating gives CASSVITGGSPLHF.

The V and J genes are TRBV18 and TRBJ2-1; either TRBD1 or TRBD2 may fit D (5 bases each). V lost 6 bases to trimming and J lost 7 bases, with 10 bases between them. This CDR3 has 12 amino acids. Germline V gene data show CDR1 as KGHSH and CDR2 as LQKENI. The CDR3 coding sequence is TGTGCCAGCTCTGAGGGGATAAATGAGCAGTTCTTC. It is translated as CASSEGINEQFF.

This chain joins TRBV6-1 and TRBJ2-1; D ambiguous. Looked up from germline, CDR1 is MNHNS and CDR2 is SASEGT. CDR3 size: 15 residues. The ends were cut back, 0 bases at V and 5 bases at J, with 11 bases in the middle. The CDR3 sequence: CASSEARRGNNEQFF. The CDR3 nucleotides are TGTGCCAGCAGTGAAGCTCGGCGAGGAAACAATGAGCAGTTCTTC.

J is TRBJ1-1 and V is TRBV5-1; 9 bases line up with TRBD1. From germline, CDR1 is SGHRS and CDR2 YFSETQ. CDR3 length: 12 residues. The J segment lost 8 bases and the V segment lost 6 bases, leaving 5 bases of the junction unmatched. The chain's CDR3 is CASTLDRGEAFF. DNA of the CDR3: TGCGCCAGCACCCTGGACAGGGGAGAAGCTTTCTTT. Filled out from reference TRBV5-1 and TRBJ1-1, the complete variable domain reads KAGVTQTPRYLIKTRGQQVTLSCSPISGHRSVSWYQQTPGQGLQFLFEYFSETQRNKGNFPGRFSGRQFSNSRSEMNVSTLELGDSALYLCASTLDRGEAFFGQGTRLTVV.

The rearrangement uses TRBV29-1 and TRBJ1-3, with D possibly TRBD1 on 6 matching bases. Trimming removed 1 base from V and 4 bases from J, with 23 bases in between. The CDR3 is 18 residues long. Looked up from germline, CDR1 is SQVTM and CDR2 is ANQGSEA. In DNA form, the CDR3 reads TGCAGCGTTGAAGCGGGACACGAACCACACCAGAGGGGAAACACCATATATTTT. Protein product: CSVEAGHEPHQRGNTIYF.

V usage is TRBV9 and J usage is TRBJ1-6; D remains unclear. V was clipped by 3 bases and J by 8 bases, with 9 bases between them. Germline CDR1 and CDR2: SGDLS and YYNGEE. The length of the CDR3 is 13 residues. The CDR3 is CASSASPDSPLHF. The CDR3 DNA follows: TGTGCCAGCAGCGCGTCCCCGGATTCACCCCTCCACTTT.

This clone was found once. This chain joins TRBV7-2 and TRBJ2-2; D is perhaps TRBD2 (5 bases). The germline V gene encodes CDR1 SGHTA and CDR2 FQGNSA. The CDR3 spans 17 residues. Trimming left V 2 bases short and J 5 bases short, with 18 bases between. In DNA, the CDR3 is TGTGCCAGCAGCTTAAACCCCAGCGGCCCGAGGACCGGGGAGCTGTTTTTT. It yields the protein CASSLNPSGPRTGELFF. The full variable domain, with the rest looked up from reference TRBV7-2 and TRBJ2-2, is GAGVSQSPSNKVTEKGKDVELRCDPISGHTALYWYRQSLGQGLEFLIYFQGNSAPDKSGLPSDRFSAERTGGSVSTLTIQRTQQEDSAVYLCASSLNPSGPRTGELFFGEGSRLTVL.

The chain is built from TRBV19 and TRBJ2-3; D gene ambiguous. The length of the CDR3 is 13 residues. Germline lookup yields CDR1 LNHDA and CDR2 SQIVND (reference sequence). V was clipped by 1 base and J by 0 bases, with 2 bases between them. The CDR3 DNA follows: TGTGCCAGTAGTATAGGGAGCACAGATACGCAGTATTTT. This encodes CASSIGSTDTQYF.

The V and J genes are TRBV29-1 and TRBJ1-1, with D uncertain. V lost 2 bases to trimming and J lost 10 bases, with 20 bases between them. The CDR3 has 14 residues. Germline lookup yields CDR1 SQVTM and CDR2 ANQGSEA. The CDR3 sequence is CSVEWLGSVGGAFF. CDR3 DNA: TGCAGCGTTGAATGGTTAGGCAGCGTAGGAGGAGCTTTCTTT. Complete variable domain (other parts from reference TRBV29-1 and TRBJ1-1): SAVISQKPSRDICQRGTSLTIQCQVDSQVTMMFWYRQQPGQSLTLIATANQGSEATYESGFVIDKFPISRPNLTFSTLTVSNMSPEDSSIYLCSVEWLGSVGGAFFGQGTRLTVV.

The chain is built from TRBV7-9 and TRBJ1-1; possibly TRBD1 for D (6 bases). Looked up from germline, CDR1 is SEHNR and CDR2 is FQNEAQ (reference sequence). The germline V and J ends were trimmed by 2 bases and 4 bases, with 8 bases remaining between them. This CDR3 region has 13 residues. The CDR3 nucleotides are TGTGCCAGCAGCTTACAGGGGATCACTGAAGCTTTCTTT. Protein: CASSLQGITEAFF. The full variable domain, in which reference TRBV7-9 and TRBJ1-1 provide the parts outside the CDR3, is DTGVSQNPRHKITKRGQNVTFRCDPISEHNRLYWYRQTLGQGPEFLTYFQNEAQLEKSRLLSDRFSAERPKGSFSTLEIQRTEQGDSAMYLCASSLQGITEAFFGQGTRLTVV.

This clone was seen a single time. The CDR3 sequence: CASSMGRPQETQYF. Written as DNA, the CDR3 is TGTGCCAGTAGTATGGGGAGACCCCAAGAGACCCAGTACTTC. This chain links TRBV19 with TRBJ2-5; D might be TRBD2 (5 bases). Trimming left V 3 bases short and J 1 base short, with 9 bases between. The CDR3 loop spans 14 amino acids. CDR1 and CDR2 from the germline V gene are LNHDA and SQIVND (reference sequence). The variable domain in full, with the rest retrieved from reference TRBV19 and TRBJ2-5, is DGGITQSPKYLFRKEGQNVTLSCEQNLNHDAMYWYRQDPGQGLRLIYYSQIVNDFQKGDIAEGYSVSREKKESFPLTVTSAQKNPTAFYLCASSMGRPQETQYFGPGTRLLVL.

The chain couples TRBV5-1 to TRBJ2-1; maybe TRBD2 (6 bases). The germline V gene encodes CDR1 SGHRS and CDR2 YFSETQ. The CDR3 covers 17 residues. The V end lost 2 bases, the J end lost 3 bases, and 18 bases lay between the germline ends. This CDR3 is CASSFTPGGVGYNEQFF. The DNA for the CDR3 is TGCGCCAGCAGCTTCACCCCAGGCGGGGTCGGCTACAATGAGCAGTTCTTC. The full variable domain, with the rest looked up from reference TRBV5-1 and TRBJ2-1, is KAGVTQTPRYLIKTRGQQVTLSCSPISGHRSVSWYQQTPGQGLQFLFEYFSETQRNKGNFPGRFSGRQFSNSRSEMNVSTLELGDSALYLCASSFTPGGVGYNEQFFGPGTRLTVL.

The V and J genes are TRBV5-1 and TRBJ2-7; possibly TRBD1 for D (6 bases). V was shortened by 4 bases and J by 3 bases, with 17 bases between the two germline ends. In germline, CDR1 is SGHRS, CDR2 YFSETQ. The CDR3 sequence is 15 residues long. This chain's CDR3 is CASSDLTGVNYEQYF. The CDR3 DNA reads TGCGCCAGCAGCGACCTGACAGGAGTTAACTACGAGCAGTACTTC.

The chain uses TRBV27 and TRBJ1-6, with D perhaps matching TRBD1 (5 bases). Trimming cost V 6 bases and J 9 bases, with 15 bases left between them. This CDR3 has 14 amino acids. The germline CDR1 and CDR2 sequences are MNHEY and SMNVEV (reference sequence). The CDR3 sequence is CASRYQGGFSPLHF. The CDR3 DNA follows: TGTGCCAGCAGATACCAGGGTGGGTTTTCACCCCTCCACTTT.